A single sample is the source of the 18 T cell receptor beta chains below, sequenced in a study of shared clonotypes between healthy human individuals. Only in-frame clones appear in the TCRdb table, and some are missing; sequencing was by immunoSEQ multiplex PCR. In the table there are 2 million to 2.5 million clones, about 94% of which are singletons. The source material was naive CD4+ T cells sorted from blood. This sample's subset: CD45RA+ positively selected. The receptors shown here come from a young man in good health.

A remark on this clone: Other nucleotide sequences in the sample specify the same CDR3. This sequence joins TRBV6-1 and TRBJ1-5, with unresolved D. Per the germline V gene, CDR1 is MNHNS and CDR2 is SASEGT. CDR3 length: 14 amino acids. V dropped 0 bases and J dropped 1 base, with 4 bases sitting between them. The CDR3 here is CASSEAGSNQPQHF. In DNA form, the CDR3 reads TGTGCCAGCAGTGAAGCGGGAAGCAATCAGCCCCAGCATTTT.

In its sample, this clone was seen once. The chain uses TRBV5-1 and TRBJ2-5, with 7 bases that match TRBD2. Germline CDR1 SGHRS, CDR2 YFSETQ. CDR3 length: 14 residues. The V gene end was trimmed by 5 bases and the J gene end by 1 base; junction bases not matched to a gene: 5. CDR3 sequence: CASRVPGGQETQYF. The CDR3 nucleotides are TGCGCCAGCAGGGTCCCGGGGGGCCAAGAGACCCAGTACTTC.

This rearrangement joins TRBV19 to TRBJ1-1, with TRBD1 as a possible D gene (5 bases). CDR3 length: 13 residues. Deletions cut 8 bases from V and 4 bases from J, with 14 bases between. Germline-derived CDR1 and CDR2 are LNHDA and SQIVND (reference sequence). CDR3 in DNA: TGTGCCAGTTTCCTCGGGGGAGGCACTGAAGCTTTCTTT. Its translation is CASFLGGGTEAFF.

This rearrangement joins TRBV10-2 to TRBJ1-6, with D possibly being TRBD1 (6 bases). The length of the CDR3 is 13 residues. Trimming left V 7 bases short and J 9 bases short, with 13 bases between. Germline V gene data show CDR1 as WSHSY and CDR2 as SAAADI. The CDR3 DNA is TGCGCCAGCACCTTACAGGGCCGTTCACCCCTCCACTTT. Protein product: CASTLQGRSPLHF.

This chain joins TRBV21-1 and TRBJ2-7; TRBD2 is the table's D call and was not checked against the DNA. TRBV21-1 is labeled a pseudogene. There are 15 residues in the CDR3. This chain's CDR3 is CASSKSPSPPYEQYF. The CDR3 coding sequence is TGTGCCAGCAGCAAGAGCCCCTCACCCCCCTACGAGCAGTACTTC.

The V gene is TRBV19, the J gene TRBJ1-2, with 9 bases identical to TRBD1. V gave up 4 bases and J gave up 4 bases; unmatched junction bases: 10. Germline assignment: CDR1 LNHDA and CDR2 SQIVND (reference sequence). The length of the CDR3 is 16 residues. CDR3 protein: CASSTTWTGDVYGYTF. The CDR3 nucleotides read TGTGCCAGTAGTACCACCTGGACAGGGGACGTCTATGGCTACACCTTC.

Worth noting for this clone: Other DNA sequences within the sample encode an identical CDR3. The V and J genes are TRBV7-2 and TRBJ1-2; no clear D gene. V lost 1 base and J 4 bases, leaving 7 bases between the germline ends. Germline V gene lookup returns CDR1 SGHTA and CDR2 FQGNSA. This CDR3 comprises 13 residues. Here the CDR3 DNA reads TGTGCCAGCAGCTTAGTGGTCGGCTATGGCTACACCTTC. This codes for CASSLVVGYGYTF.

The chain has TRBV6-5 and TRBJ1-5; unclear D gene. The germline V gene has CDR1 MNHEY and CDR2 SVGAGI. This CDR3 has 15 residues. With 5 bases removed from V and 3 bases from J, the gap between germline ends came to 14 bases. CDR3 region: CASSQNALANQPQHF. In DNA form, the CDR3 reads TGTGCCAGCAGTCAGAATGCCCTAGCCAATCAGCCCCAGCATTTT.

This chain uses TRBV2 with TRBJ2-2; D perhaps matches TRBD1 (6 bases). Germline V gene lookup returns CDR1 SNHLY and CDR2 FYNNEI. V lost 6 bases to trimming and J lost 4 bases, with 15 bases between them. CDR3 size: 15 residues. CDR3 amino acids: CASRRQDPVTGELFF. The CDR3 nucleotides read TGTGCCAGCAGGCGACAGGACCCAGTCACCGGGGAGCTGTTTTTT.

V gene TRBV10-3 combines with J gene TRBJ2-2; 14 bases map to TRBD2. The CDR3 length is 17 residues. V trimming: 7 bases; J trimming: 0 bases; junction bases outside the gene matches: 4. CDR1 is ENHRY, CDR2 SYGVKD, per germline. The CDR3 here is CAITGLAGGTNTGELFF. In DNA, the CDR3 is TGTGCCATCACTGGACTAGCGGGAGGCACGAACACCGGGGAGCTGTTTTTT.

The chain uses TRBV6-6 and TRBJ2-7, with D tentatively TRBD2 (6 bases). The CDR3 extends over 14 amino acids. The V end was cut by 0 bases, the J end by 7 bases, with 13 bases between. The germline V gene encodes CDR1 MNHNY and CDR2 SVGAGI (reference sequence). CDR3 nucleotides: TGTGCCAGCAGTTACTCGCCTGCCGGAGGGGAGCAGTACTTC. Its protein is CASSYSPAGGEQYF.

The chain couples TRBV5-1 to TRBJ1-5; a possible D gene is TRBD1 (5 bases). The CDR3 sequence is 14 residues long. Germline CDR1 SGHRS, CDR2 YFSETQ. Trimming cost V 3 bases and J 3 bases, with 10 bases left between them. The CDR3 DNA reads TGCGCCAGCAGCTCTGGGGGGGACAATCAGCCCCAGCATTTT. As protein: CASSSGGDNQPQHF.

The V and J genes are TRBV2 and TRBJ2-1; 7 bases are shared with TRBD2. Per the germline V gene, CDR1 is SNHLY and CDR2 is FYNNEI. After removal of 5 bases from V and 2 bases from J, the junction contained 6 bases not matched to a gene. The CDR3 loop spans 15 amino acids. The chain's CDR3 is CASSKGTTAYNEQFF. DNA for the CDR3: TGTGCCAGCAGTAAAGGGACTACCGCCTACAATGAGCAGTTCTTC.

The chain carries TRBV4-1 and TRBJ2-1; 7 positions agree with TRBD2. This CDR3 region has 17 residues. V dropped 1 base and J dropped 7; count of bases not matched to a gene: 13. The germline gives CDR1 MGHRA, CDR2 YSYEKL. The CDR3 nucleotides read TGCGCCAGCAGCCAAGTCAGTCTGGGACTACCGTCAAATGAGCAGTTCTTC. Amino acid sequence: CASSQVSLGLPSNEQFF.

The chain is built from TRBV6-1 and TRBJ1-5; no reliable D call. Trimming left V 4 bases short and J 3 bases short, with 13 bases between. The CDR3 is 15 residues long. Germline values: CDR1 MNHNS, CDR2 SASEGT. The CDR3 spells CASSAFRVNNQPQHF. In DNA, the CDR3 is TGTGCCAGCAGTGCGTTTCGGGTTAACAATCAGCCCCAGCATTTT.

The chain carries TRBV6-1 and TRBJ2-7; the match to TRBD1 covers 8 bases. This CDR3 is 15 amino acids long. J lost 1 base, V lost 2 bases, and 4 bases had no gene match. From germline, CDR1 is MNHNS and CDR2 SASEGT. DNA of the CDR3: TGTGCCAGCAGTGAAACACGGACAGGGTCCTACGAGCAGTACTTC. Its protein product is CASSETRTGSYEQYF.

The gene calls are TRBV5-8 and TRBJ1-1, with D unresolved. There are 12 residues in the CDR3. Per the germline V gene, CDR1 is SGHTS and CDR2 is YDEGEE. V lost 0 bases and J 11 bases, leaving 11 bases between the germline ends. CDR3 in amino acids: CASSLGVGAAFF. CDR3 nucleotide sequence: TGTGCCAGCAGCTTGGGGGTAGGAGCTGCTTTCTTT.

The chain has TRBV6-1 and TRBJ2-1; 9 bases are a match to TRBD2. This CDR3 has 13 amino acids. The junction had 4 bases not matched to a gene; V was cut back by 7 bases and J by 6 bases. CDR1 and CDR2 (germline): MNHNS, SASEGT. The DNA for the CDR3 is TGTGCCAGCAAGAGAGCGGGGGGCAATGAGCAGTTCTTC. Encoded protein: CASKRAGGNEQFF.